These T cell receptor beta chains were read from a single sample in a study of early T cells in non-severe SARS-CoV-2 infection. Each CDR3 protein gets one entry after TCRdb re-called the 5' RACE reads with MiXCR. This sample carries some 30,000 distinct CDR3 sequences, over 5% of them seen once, and the ten largest clones take about 2.7%. Sequencing was done on a sample of whole blood. All receptors derive from an adult who was a healthcare worker with PCR-confirmed SARS-CoV-2 infection or an uninfected control (not recorded which). The CDR3 runs from the conserved cysteine through the conserved F or W. Fields, in order: J gene, D gene, clone size, V gene, CDR3 DNA, CDR3 protein. The D gene is left open where the match is weak. Size tells how often a clone was seen (once, few, many) or the class of an expanded clone, and some rows leave it out.

J: TRBJ1-2
D: NA
size: many
V: TRBV4-1
DNA: TGCGCCAGCAGCCAAGATGAAATGCAGGTCCTCTACTATGGCTACACCTTC
CDR3: CASSQDEMQVLYYGYTF

J: TRBJ1-1
D: NA
size: many
V: TRBV11-2
DNA: TGTGCCAGCAGCTTAGGACGGATGAACACTGAAGCTTTCTTT
CDR3: CASSLGRMNTEAFF

J: TRBJ1-2
D: NA
size: NA
V: TRBV7-9
DNA: TGTGCCAGCAGCGTAACAGTGGATCATGGCTACACCTTC
CDR3: CASSVTVDHGYTF

J: TRBJ1-5
D: NA
size: many
V: TRBV5-5
DNA: TGTGCCAGCAGCTTTGGTGCGGGACCTGCTAGTCAGCCCCAGCATTTT
CDR3: CASSFGAGPASQPQHF

J: TRBJ1-5
D: NA
size: NA
V: TRBV12-3/TRBV12-4
DNA: TGTGCCAGCAGTTTCACGGGGGATAGCAATCAGCCCCAGCATTTT
CDR3: CASSFTGDSNQPQHF

J: TRBJ1-6
D: NA
size: many
V: TRBV5-5
DNA: TGTGCCAGCAGCCCTACACCGGGCCTGCGGTCACCCCTCCACTTT
CDR3: CASSPTPGLRSPLHF

J: TRBJ1-6
D: TRBD1
size: few
V: TRBV6-5
DNA: TGTGCCAGCAGTTACTCTACAGGGGGCTCCAACCATAATTCACCCCTCCACTTT
CDR3: CASSYSTGGSNHNSPLHF

J: TRBJ1-2
D: TRBD1
size: NA
V: TRBV20-1
DNA: TGCAGTGCTAGTGCGACAGGGGGCGTACGTGGCTACACCTTC
CDR3: CSASATGGVRGYTF

J: TRBJ1-6
D: NA
size: many
V: TRBV11-2
DNA: TGTGCCAGCAGCCCCAGACTGTATGATTCACCCCTCCACTTT
CDR3: CASSPRLYDSPLHF

J: TRBJ2-1
D: TRBD2
size: few
V: TRBV11-2
DNA: TGTGCCAGCAGTCCCGGGACTAGCGACTCTGATGAGCAGTTCTTC
CDR3: CASSPGTSDSDEQFF

J: TRBJ2-2
D: TRBD2
size: many
V: TRBV20-1
DNA: TGCAGCGCTCCGGGGGGGGCGAACACCGGGGAGCTGTTTTTT
CDR3: CSAPGGANTGELFF

J: TRBJ2-2
D: NA
size: many
V: TRBV20-1
DNA: TGCAGTGCTAGAAGCGGGCCCCCCGGGGAGCTGTTTTTT
CDR3: CSARSGPPGELFF

J: TRBJ1-6
D: NA
size: few
V: TRBV28
DNA: TGTGCCAGCAGTAGACAGGACACCTATAATTCACCCCTCCACTTT
CDR3: CASSRQDTYNSPLHF

J: TRBJ1-5
D: NA
size: many
V: TRBV12-5
DNA: TGTGCTAGTGGTTCGGGGCTTAGCAATCAGCCCCAGCATTTT
CDR3: CASGSGLSNQPQHF